This T cell receptor beta chain was identified in a study of OX40 agonist ivuxolimab in advanced cancers. Generated by immunoSEQ multiplex PCR, the TCRdb table keeps only in-frame clones and is missing some. This table holds 55,000 or so clones, around 90% found once. This receptor was obtained from an adult with an advanced solid tumor such as melanoma, head and neck, liver or kidney cancer. The input for sequencing was CD4+ or CD8+ T cells sorted from blood, taken in a trial of the OX40 agonist ivuxolimab.

As DNA, the CDR3 is TGCAGCGTCGGAGGCGGCCGAGAACTTCTAACTTATGGCTACACCTTC. It translates to CSVGGGRELLTYGYTF. The chain is built from TRBV29-1 and TRBJ1-2; D gene ambiguous. Looked up from germline, CDR1 is SQVTM and CDR2 is ANQGSEA. The CDR3 totals 16 residues. V was pared by 6 bases and J by 5 bases, with 25 bases between. Full variable domain (remainder filled in from reference TRBV29-1 and TRBJ1-2): SAVISQKPSRDICQRGTSLTIQCQVDSQVTMMFWYRQQPGQSLTLIATANQGSEATYESGFVIDKFPISRPNLTFSTLTVSNMSPEDSSIYLCSVGGGRELLTYGYTFGSGTRLTVV.